This T cell receptor (beta chain) was sequenced in a study of cytomegalovirus exposure and HLA in healthy donors. Study-level points and caveats: Fewer N-insertions than the approximately 700-donor mean were reportedly shown by an Asian-associated ancestry cluster in a later analysis.

The CDR3 runs 14 residues. Trimming took 3 bases from V and 6 from J, leaving 14 bases between them. The V gene's germline CDR1 is LGHNT and CDR2 FRNRAP. This clone was recorded a few times. Antigen unknown. Primers: 60 Vbeta forward and 13 Jbeta reverse. This table comes from immunoSEQ multiplex PCR, and its TCRdb copy is limited to in-frame clones, with some not included. This repertoire shows some 90,000 clones, roughly 80% found once; its top ten account for 10%. The rearrangement uses TRBV12-5 and TRBJ1-2, with D hard to call. The sample was PBMCs. The TCR originated in a human donor in good health. The chain's CDR3 is CASGLNPGVNGYTF. For the CDR3, the DNA is TGTGCTAGTGGTTTAAATCCCGGGGTCAATGGCTACACCTTC.